This TCR beta chain was identified in a study of response to subunit inactivated influenza vaccine. With regard to this clonotype: Its matching antigen is unknown.

The study, taken as a whole, reports: That few new T cells are recruited by each seasonal influenza vaccination was the authors' suggestion.

TCRdb re-called the RT-PCR reads with MiXCR, one entry per CDR3 protein. The data show roughly 790,000 distinct CDR3 sequences, with approximately 21% seen just once and 10% held by the top ten. Source: PBMCs from blood, taken more than 4 days after vaccination. The clonotype was recovered from a man between 45 and 60 years old who received an inactivated influenza vaccine.

As DNA, the CDR3 is TGTGCCATCAGTGAGTCGCAGCGGGAGACCCAGTACTTC. Translation: CAISESQRETQYF. This sequence joins TRBV10-3 and TRBJ2-5, with D possibly TRBD2 on 5 matching bases. Between the trimmed V and J ends, which lost 0 bases and 5 bases, there was a span of 7 bases. There are 13 residues in the CDR3. Germline assignment: CDR1 ENHRY and CDR2 SYGVKD.